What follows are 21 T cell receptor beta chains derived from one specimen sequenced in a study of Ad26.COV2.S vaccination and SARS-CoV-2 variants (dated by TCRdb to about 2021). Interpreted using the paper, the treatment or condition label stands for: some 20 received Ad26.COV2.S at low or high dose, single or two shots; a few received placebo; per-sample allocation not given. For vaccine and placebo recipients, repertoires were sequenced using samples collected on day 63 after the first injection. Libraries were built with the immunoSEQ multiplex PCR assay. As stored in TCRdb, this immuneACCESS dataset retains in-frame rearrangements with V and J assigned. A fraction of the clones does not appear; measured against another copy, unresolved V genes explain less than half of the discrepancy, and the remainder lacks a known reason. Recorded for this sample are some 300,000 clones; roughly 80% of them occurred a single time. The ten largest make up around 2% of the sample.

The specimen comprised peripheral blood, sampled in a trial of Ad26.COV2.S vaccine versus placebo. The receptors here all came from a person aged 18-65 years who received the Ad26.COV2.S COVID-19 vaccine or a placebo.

CDR3 coding DNA: TGTGCCAGCAGCGAAAGAGGCTATGGCTACACCTTC. This gives the protein CASSERGYGYTF. This chain links TRBV6-2 or TRBV6-3 with TRBJ1-2; D gene uncertain. The CDR3 has 12 residues. Per the germline V gene, CDR1 is MNHEY and CDR2 is SVGEGT. Between the trimmed V and J ends, which lost 6 bases and 4 bases, there was a span of 9 bases.

Here the CDR3 DNA reads TGTGCCAGCAGCCATCGGGGTGTTTCGACAGCCAAAAACATTCAGTACTTC. Translated: CASSHRGVSTAKNIQYF. The genes are TRBV3-1 (or the pseudogene TRBV3-2) and TRBJ2-4; possible D gene TRBD2, 5 bases. This CDR3 contains 17 residues. Trimming took 3 bases from V and 0 from J, leaving 15 bases between them. CDR1 is LGHDT and CDR2 is YNNKEL in the germline V gene (reference sequence).

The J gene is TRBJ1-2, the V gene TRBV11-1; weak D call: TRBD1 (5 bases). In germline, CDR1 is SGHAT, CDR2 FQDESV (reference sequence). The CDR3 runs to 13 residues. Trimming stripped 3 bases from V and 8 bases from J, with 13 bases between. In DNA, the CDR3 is TGTGCCAGCAGCTTTTCCGGGGGTCTGGGCTACACCTTC. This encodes CASSFSGGLGYTF.

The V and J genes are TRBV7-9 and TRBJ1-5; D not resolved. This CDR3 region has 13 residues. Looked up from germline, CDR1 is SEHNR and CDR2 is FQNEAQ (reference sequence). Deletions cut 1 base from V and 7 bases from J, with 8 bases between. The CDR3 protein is CASSLGQEQPQHF. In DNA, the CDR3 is TGTGCCAGCAGCTTAGGTCAGGAACAGCCCCAGCATTTT.

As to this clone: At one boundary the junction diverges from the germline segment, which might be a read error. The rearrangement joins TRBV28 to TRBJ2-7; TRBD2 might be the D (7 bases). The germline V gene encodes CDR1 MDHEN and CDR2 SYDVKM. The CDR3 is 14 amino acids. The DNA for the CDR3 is TGTGCCAGCAGTTTGGGGGGGGCCTCCAACGAGCAGTACTTC. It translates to CASSLGGASNEQYF.

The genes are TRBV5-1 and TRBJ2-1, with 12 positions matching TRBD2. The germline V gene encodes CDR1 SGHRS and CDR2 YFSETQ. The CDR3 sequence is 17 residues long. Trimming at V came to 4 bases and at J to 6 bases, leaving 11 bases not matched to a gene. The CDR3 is CASSPTSGGLGSNEQFF. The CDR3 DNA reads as TGCGCCAGCAGCCCGACTAGCGGGGGCCTGGGGTCCAATGAGCAGTTCTTC.

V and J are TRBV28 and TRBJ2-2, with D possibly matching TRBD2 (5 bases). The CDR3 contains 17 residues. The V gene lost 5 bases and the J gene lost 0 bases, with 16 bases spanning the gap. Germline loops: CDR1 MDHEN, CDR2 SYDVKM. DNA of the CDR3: TGTGCCAGCAGTCCCCCCTCCGGACTTTCGAACACCGGGGAGCTGTTTTTT. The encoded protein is CASSPPSGLSNTGELFF.

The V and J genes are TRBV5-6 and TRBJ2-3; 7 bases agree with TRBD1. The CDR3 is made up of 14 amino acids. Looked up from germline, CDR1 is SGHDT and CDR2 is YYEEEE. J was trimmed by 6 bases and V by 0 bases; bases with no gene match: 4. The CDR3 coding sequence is TGTGCCAGCAGCTTGGCAACAGGGGTGGATACGCAGTATTTT. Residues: CASSLATGVDTQYF.

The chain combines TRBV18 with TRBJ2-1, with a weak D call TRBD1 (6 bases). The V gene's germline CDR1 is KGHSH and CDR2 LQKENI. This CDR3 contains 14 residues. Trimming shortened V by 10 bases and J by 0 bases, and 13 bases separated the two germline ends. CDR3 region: CATNRVSSYNEQFF. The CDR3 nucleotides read TGTGCCACCAACAGGGTGAGCTCCTACAATGAGCAGTTCTTC.

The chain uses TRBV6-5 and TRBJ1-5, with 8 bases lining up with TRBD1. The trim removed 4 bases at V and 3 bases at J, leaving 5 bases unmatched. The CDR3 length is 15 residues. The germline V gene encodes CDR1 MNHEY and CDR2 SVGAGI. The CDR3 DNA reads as TGTGCCAGCAGTTCAAGGACAGGGCACAATCAGCCCCAGCATTTT. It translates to CASSSRTGHNQPQHF.

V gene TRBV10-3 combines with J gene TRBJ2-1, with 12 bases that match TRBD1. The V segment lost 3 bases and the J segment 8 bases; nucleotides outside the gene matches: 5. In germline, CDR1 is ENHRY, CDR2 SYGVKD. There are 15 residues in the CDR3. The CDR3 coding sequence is TGTGCCATCAGTGAAGGGACAGGGGGCGGCGATGAGCAGTTCTTC. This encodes CAISEGTGGGDEQFF.

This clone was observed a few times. The DNA for the CDR3 is TGTGCCAGCTCGGGCACTGAAGCTTTCTTT. This sequence encodes CASSGTEAFF. The rearrangement links TRBV4-2 to TRBJ1-1; no clear D gene. The CDR3 runs 10 residues. V gave up 8 bases and J gave up 4 bases, with 5 bases separating them. CDR1 is LGHNA and CDR2 is YNFKEQ in the germline V gene.

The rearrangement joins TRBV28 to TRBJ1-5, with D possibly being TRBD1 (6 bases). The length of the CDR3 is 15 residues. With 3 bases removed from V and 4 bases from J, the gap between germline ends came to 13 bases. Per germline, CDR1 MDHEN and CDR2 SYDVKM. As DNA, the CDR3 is TGTGCCAGCAGTTTCCGGCAGGGGTCTAATCAGCCCCAGCATTTT. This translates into CASSFRQGSNQPQHF.

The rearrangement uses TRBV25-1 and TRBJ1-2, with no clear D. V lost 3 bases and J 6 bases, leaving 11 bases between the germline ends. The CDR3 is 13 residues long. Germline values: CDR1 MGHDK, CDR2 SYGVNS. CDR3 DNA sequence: TGTGCCAGCAGTGACTACCAGCAGGATGGCTACACCTTC. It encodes CASSDYQQDGYTF.

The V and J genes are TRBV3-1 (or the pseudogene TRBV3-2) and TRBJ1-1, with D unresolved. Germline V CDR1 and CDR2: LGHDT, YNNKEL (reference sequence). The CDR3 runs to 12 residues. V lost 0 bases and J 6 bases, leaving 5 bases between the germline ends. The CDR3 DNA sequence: TGTGCCAGCAGCCAAGATTGGGCTGAAGCTTTCTTT. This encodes CASSQDWAEAFF.

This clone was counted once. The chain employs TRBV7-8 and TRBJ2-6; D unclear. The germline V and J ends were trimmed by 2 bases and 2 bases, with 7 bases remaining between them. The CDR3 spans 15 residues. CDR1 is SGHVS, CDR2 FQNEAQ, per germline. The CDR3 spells CASSLSTTGANVLTF. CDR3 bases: TGTGCCAGCAGCTTATCAACGACTGGGGCCAACGTCCTGACTTTC.

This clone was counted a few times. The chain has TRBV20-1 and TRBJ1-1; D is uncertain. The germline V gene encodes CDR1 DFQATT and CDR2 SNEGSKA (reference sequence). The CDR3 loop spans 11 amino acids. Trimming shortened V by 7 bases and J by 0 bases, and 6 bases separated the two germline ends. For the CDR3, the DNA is TGCAGTGTTCGAATGAACACTGAAGCTTTCTTT. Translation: CSVRMNTEAFF.

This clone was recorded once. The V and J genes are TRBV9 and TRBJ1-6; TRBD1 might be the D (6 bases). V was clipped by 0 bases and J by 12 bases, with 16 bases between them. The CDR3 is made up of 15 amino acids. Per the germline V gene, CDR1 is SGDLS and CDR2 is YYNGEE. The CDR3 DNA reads TGTGCCAGCAGCGTAGTCCCAGGGGCCGGTAGACCCCTCCACTTT. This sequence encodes CASSVVPGAGRPLHF.

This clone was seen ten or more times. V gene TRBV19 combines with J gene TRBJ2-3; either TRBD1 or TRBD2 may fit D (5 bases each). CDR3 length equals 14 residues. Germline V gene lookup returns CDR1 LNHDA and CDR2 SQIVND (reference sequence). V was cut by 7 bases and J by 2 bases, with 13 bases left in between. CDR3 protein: CASTRDPSTDTQYF. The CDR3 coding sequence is TGTGCCAGTACCCGGGACCCTTCCACAGATACGCAGTATTTT.

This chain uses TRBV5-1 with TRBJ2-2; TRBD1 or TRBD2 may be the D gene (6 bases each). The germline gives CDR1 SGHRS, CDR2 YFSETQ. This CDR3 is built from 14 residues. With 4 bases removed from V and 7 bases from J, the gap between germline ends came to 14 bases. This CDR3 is CASSAGGPSGELFF. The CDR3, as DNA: TGCGCCAGCAGCGCTGGGGGGCCGAGCGGGGAGCTGTTTTTT.

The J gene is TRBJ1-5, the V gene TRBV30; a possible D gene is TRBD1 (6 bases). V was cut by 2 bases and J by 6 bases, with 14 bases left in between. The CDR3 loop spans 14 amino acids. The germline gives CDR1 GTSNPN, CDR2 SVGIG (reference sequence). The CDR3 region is CAWSPGGGGQPQHF. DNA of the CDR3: TGTGCCTGGAGTCCGGGGGGGGGCGGTCAGCCCCAGCATTTT.